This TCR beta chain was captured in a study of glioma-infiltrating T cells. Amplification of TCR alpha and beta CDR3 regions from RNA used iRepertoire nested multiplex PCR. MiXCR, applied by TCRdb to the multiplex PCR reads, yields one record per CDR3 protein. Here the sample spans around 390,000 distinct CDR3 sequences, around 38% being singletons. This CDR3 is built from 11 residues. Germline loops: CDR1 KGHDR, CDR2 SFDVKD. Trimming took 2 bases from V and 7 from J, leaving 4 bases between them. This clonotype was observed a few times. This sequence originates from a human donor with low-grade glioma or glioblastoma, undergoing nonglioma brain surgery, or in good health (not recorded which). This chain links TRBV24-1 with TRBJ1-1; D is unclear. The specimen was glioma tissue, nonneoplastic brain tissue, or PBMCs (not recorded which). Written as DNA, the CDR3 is TGTGCCACCAGTGATTATGGTGAAGCTTTCTTT. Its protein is CATSDYGEAFF.